Below, 25 T cell receptor beta chains from the same sample are listed, as sequenced in a study of tumour-infiltrating T cells in Burkitt lymphoma. Generated by immunoSEQ multiplex PCR, the TCRdb table keeps only in-frame clones and is missing some. The sample carries 14,000 or so clones, around a third recorded once. Sequences were obtained from tumor tissue. These TCRs come from a human donor with diffuse large B-cell lymphoma.

The rearrangement joins TRBV9 to TRBJ2-2, with 13 positions matching TRBD2. This CDR3 region has 18 residues. V was pared by 3 bases and J by 7 bases, with 12 bases of the junction left unmatched. The germline V gene has CDR1 SGDLS and CDR2 YYNGEE. CDR3 bases: TGTGCCAGCAGCGGACCGGGACTAGCGGGAAAAAGGATCGGGGAGCTGTTTTTT. Translating gives CASSGPGLAGKRIGELFF.

The chain is built from TRBV7-9 and TRBJ2-3, with 9 nucleotides matching TRBD2. The CDR3 loop spans 17 amino acids. Trimming took 2 bases from V and 0 from J; bases not matched to a gene: 6. Germline V lookup: CDR1 SEHNR, CDR2 FQNEAQ (reference sequence). In nucleotides, the CDR3 is TGTGCCAGCAGCTTAATCCTAGCGGGACGGAGCACAGATACGCAGTATTTT. Translating it yields CASSLILAGRSTDTQYF.

This clone was detected a few times. V gene TRBV19 combines with J gene TRBJ2-5, with D tentatively TRBD1 (7 bases). V gave up 6 bases and J gave up 3 bases, with 20 bases separating them. Per germline, CDR1 LNHDA and CDR2 SQIVND (reference sequence). The CDR3 contains 16 residues. CDR3 sequence: CASSTGGAGGKETQYF. For the CDR3, the DNA is TGTGCCAGTAGCACCGGCGGGGCAGGGGGTAAAGAGACCCAGTACTTC.

Sample share makes this clone medium-sized (0.01 to 0.1%). J is TRBJ2-5 and V is TRBV19; D possibly corresponds to TRBD2 (6 bases). V dropped 6 bases and J dropped 2 bases, with 13 bases sitting between them. Germline assignment: CDR1 LNHDA and CDR2 SQIVND (reference sequence). This CDR3 contains 14 residues. The CDR3 sequence: CASRDPGEQETQYF. CDR3 sequence (DNA): TGTGCCAGTAGAGACCCGGGGGAGCAAGAGACCCAGTACTTC.

This clone was counted only a few times. The chain is built from TRBV5-4 and TRBJ2-2, with D unresolved. Looked up from germline, CDR1 is SGHNT and CDR2 is YYREEE (reference sequence). Trimming cost V 3 bases and J 2 bases, with 11 bases left between them. CDR3 length: 15 residues. The CDR3 sequence: CASSSTAGNTGELFF. The CDR3 nucleotides are TGTGCCAGCAGCTCGACCGCCGGCAACACCGGGGAGCTGTTTTTT.

The chain has TRBV11-2 and TRBJ1-3; D uncertain. Trimming took 1 base from V and 2 from J, leaving 12 bases between them. Germline V gene data show CDR1 as SGHAT and CDR2 as FQNNGV. The CDR3 spans 16 residues. The CDR3 DNA is TGTGCCAGCAGCTTAGGTCGGCTCGTCGCTGGAAACACCATATATTTT. Translation: CASSLGRLVAGNTIYF.

The V gene is TRBV19, the J gene TRBJ1-5; D not certain. The CDR3 length is 13 residues. The ends were cut back, 7 bases at V and 0 bases at J, with 7 bases in the middle. CDR1 is LNHDA, CDR2 SQIVND, per germline (reference sequence). CDR3 coding DNA: TGTGCCAGTACAAGATATAGCAATCAGCCCCAGCATTTT. The encoded protein is CASTRYSNQPQHF.

This clone turned up a few times. The rearrangement links TRBV4-1 to TRBJ2-1; D possibly uses TRBD1 or TRBD2 (5 bases each). Germline CDR1 and CDR2: MGHRA and YSYEKL. Trimming shortened V by 4 bases and J by 8 bases, and 15 bases separated the two germline ends. The CDR3 extends over 14 amino acids. CDR3: CASSPPGRMDEQFF. As DNA, the CDR3 is TGCGCCAGCAGCCCTCCGGGACGTATGGATGAGCAGTTCTTC.

This clone was recorded once. This sequence joins TRBV27 and TRBJ2-7; the D gene is possibly TRBD1 (6 bases). Trimming shortened V by 5 bases and J by 2 bases, and 16 bases separated the two germline ends. This CDR3 spans 15 amino acids. Germline V gives CDR1 MNHEY, CDR2 SMNVEV (reference sequence). CDR3 in amino acids: CASSLLVTGTYEQYF. The CDR3 DNA reads as TGTGCCAGCAGTCTCCTAGTGACAGGTACCTACGAGCAGTACTTC.

The rearrangement links TRBV10-2 to TRBJ2-7, with D possibly being TRBD1 (5 bases). V shed 7 bases and J shed 6 bases, with 10 bases lying between them. The CDR3 is 11 residues long. Germline CDR1 reads WSHSY; CDR2 reads SAAADI. This CDR3 reads CASTQGVEQYF. Here the CDR3 DNA reads TGCGCCAGCACTCAGGGTGTCGAGCAGTACTTC.

This clone has only a few counts. This chain connects TRBV9 to TRBJ2-1, with D uncertain. This CDR3 region has 11 residues. Trimming pared 3 bases from V and 9 bases from J, leaving 7 bases between. Looked up from germline, CDR1 is SGDLS and CDR2 is YYNGEE. The CDR3 nucleotides are TGTGCCAGCAGCGGGAATAGTGAGCAGTTCTTC. This encodes CASSGNSEQFF.

The rearrangement links TRBV4-1 to TRBJ1-5; D is ambiguous. The germline V gene has CDR1 MGHRA and CDR2 YSYEKL. V lost 4 bases and J lost 1, with 11 bases in between. This CDR3 has 15 amino acids. CDR3 loop: CASSLSPGSNQPQHF. The CDR3 region has the DNA TGCGCCAGCAGCCTCTCCCCGGGAAGCAATCAGCCCCAGCATTTT.

The chain combines TRBV11-2 with TRBJ1-2; weak D call: TRBD1 (6 bases). Germline V gene data show CDR1 as SGHAT and CDR2 as FQNNGV. The V gene lost 8 bases and the J gene lost 0 bases, with 10 bases spanning the gap. CDR3 length: 13 amino acids. CDR3: CASYQGPNYGYTF. DNA for the CDR3: TGTGCCAGCTATCAGGGGCCTAACTATGGCTACACCTTC.

The CDR3 coding sequence is TGTGCCTGGAGTGTGCGCGTCACCGGGGAGCTGTTTTTT. Translation gives CAWSVRVTGELFF. The chain joins TRBV30 to TRBJ2-2; D unclear. V lost 0 bases, J lost 4 bases, and 6 bases lay in between. This CDR3 has 13 amino acids. Germline CDR1 reads GTSNPN; CDR2 reads SVGIG (reference sequence).

In its sample, this clone was seen a few times. The genes are TRBV5-1 and TRBJ2-1, with D perhaps TRBD1 or TRBD2 (5 bases each). The germline gives CDR1 SGHRS, CDR2 YFSETQ. The CDR3 totals 15 residues. The germline V and J ends were trimmed by 4 bases and 9 bases, with 20 bases remaining between them. The CDR3 region is CASSLRSATGGEQFF. CDR3 nucleotide sequence: TGCGCCAGCAGCCTTAGGAGCGCTACTGGGGGTGAGCAGTTCTTC.

This clone was observed a handful of times. The chain employs TRBV5-1 and TRBJ2-7; D may be TRBD1 or TRBD2 (5 bases each). This CDR3 spans 14 amino acids. The V and J ends lost 1 base and 4 bases respectively, with 12 bases between them. CDR1 is SGHRS, CDR2 YFSETQ, per germline. The CDR3 nucleotides read TGCGCCAGCAGCTTGAGGGGAGTTTCATACGAGCAGTACTTC. Its protein is CASSLRGVSYEQYF.

This clone occurred a few times. This chain links TRBV7-8 with TRBJ2-7, with 7 bases that match TRBD1. This CDR3 is built from 14 residues. The V gene's germline CDR1 is SGHVS and CDR2 FQNEAQ. With V trimmed by 1 base and J by 3 bases, 3 bases remained unmatched. CDR3 DNA: TGTGCCAGCAGCTTAGGGGACAGCCGCTACGAGCAGTACTTC. Translation gives CASSLGDSRYEQYF.

This clone was detected only a few times. The V call is TRBV7-2, the J call TRBJ2-7; 8 nucleotides agree with TRBD2. The germline CDR1 and CDR2 sequences are SGHTA and FQGNSA. There are 15 residues in the CDR3. V lost 6 bases to trimming and J lost 5 bases; unmatched junction nucleotides: 12. This CDR3 is CASRFRGGRIDEQYF. In DNA form, the CDR3 reads TGTGCCAGCAGATTCAGGGGCGGGAGGATCGACGAGCAGTACTTC. Full variable domain (missing parts from reference TRBV7-2 and TRBJ2-7): GAGVSQSPSNKVTEKGKDVELRCDPISGHTALYWYRQSLGQGLEFLIYFQGNSAPDKSGLPSDRFSAERTGGSVSTLTIQRTQQEDSAVYLCASRFRGGRIDEQYFGPGTRLTVT.

The rearrangement links TRBV29-1 to TRBJ1-1; 7 bases agree with TRBD1. CDR1 is SQVTM and CDR2 is ANQGSEA in the germline V gene. After removal of 7 bases from V and 4 bases from J, the junction contained 9 bases not matched to a gene. The CDR3 sequence is 13 residues long. This chain's CDR3 is CSAGTGAGTEAFF. In DNA, the CDR3 is TGCAGCGCCGGAACAGGGGCTGGCACTGAAGCTTTCTTT.

This chain connects TRBV2 to TRBJ2-5; TRBD2 matches 8 bases. V lost 7 bases, J lost 2 bases, and 9 bases stayed unmatched. The CDR3 has 15 amino acids. Germline V gene lookup returns CDR1 SNHLY and CDR2 FYNNEI. The CDR3 DNA is TGTGCCAGCAACTTACTAGCGGCAGCACAAGAGACCCAGTACTTC. It is translated as CASNLLAAAQETQYF.

The chain carries TRBV29-1 and TRBJ2-1; weak D call: TRBD2 (5 bases). Germline V CDR1 and CDR2: SQVTM, ANQGSEA. This CDR3 region has 13 residues. Trimming took 6 bases from V and 5 from J, leaving 14 bases between them. The CDR3 sequence is CSVAGGVNNEQFF. DNA of the CDR3: TGCAGCGTAGCCGGAGGAGTAAACAATGAGCAGTTCTTC.

A single count supports this clone. The V call is TRBV19, the J call TRBJ2-7, with a tentative D call TRBD2 (6 bases). The CDR3 runs 16 residues. Trimming took 0 bases from V and 0 from J, leaving 12 bases between them. Germline V gives CDR1 LNHDA, CDR2 SQIVND (reference sequence). The CDR3 reads CASSIDHGDFSYEQYF. The CDR3 nucleotides read TGTGCCAGTAGTATAGATCACGGGGACTTCTCCTACGAGCAGTACTTC.

This clone has a handful of counts. The V call is TRBV5-8, the J call TRBJ1-2; possibly TRBD1 for D (5 bases). The CDR3 runs to 14 residues. Germline V lookup: CDR1 SGHTS, CDR2 YDEGEE. Trimming cost V 3 bases and J 3 bases, with 12 bases left between them. As DNA, the CDR3 is TGTGCCAGCAGCTCCCCGGGGACCCACTATGGCTACACCTTC. Translated: CASSSPGTHYGYTF.

This clone was counted between two and nine times. The V and J genes are TRBV5-1 and TRBJ2-5; no firm D call. CDR1 SGHRS and CDR2 YFSETQ come from the germline V gene. The CDR3 covers 15 residues. The ends were cut back, 2 bases at V and 4 bases at J, with 15 bases in the middle. CDR3 in DNA: TGCGCCAGCAGCTTAGGTATATCATTGGGAGAGACCCAGTACTTC. Residues: CASSLGISLGETQYF.

V and J are TRBV6-5 and TRBJ1-4; D remains unclear. V was shortened by 6 bases and J by 10 bases, with 15 bases between the two germline ends. This CDR3 region has 13 residues. From germline, CDR1 is MNHEY and CDR2 SVGAGI. The CDR3 coding sequence is TGTGCCAGCAGCCCCGACCCAAGCGGAAAACTGTTTTTT. This sequence encodes CASSPDPSGKLFF.